The present entry profiles one T cell receptor beta chain with its context. The CDR3 is 14 amino acids. Looked up from germline, CDR1 is MNHEY and CDR2 is SVGAGI. V gave up 6 bases and J gave up 4 bases; unmatched junction bases: 2. The sample comes from a study of blood T cell repertoires in COVID-19. Study context: Nucleic acid was either cDNA or gDNA, and it came from T cells, B-cell-depleted T cells, or PBMCs.

Source study methods: Reference gene primer amplification gave nucleated cell count estimates. Libraries were prepared by immunoSEQ multiplex PCR; TCRdb keeps only in-frame clonotypes and omits some of them. The V and J calls and clone size come from that table; D and trimming were worked out from the DNA. The table has tens of thousands of clones, more than 70% seen once. The V and J genes are TRBV6-5 and TRBJ2-2, with 10 bases identical to TRBD2. The sequencing sample was made of peripheral blood. This receptor was obtained from a human donor with active COVID-19. The donor label of this sample is uncertain. The CDR3 DNA sequence: TGTGCCAGCAGAATAGCGGGGGGCACCGGGGAGCTGTTTTTT. Translating it yields CASRIAGGTGELFF.